These 9 T cell receptor beta chains came from one sample sequenced in a study of shared clonotypes between healthy human individuals. Profiling relied on immunoSEQ multiplex PCR, and the TCRdb table lists in-frame clones only, not all of them. The sample records about 2.5 million clones, about 90% being singletons. Input material: naive CD4+ T cells from PBMCs. This sample's subset: CD45RA+ positively selected. These receptors all come from a man between 18 and 35 years old in good health. Some clones in this sample may be carry-over from other donors' samples.

V gene TRBV15 combines with J gene TRBJ1-4; possible D gene TRBD1, 5 bases. V was trimmed by 2 bases and J by 6 bases, leaving 13 bases between them. Germline V gene sequence: CDR1 LNHNV, CDR2 YYDKDF (reference sequence). CDR3 length equals 15 residues. CDR3 region: CATSRYRDGYEKLFF. In DNA, the CDR3 is TGTGCCACCAGCAGATACCGGGACGGTTATGAAAAACTGTTTTTT.

The chain carries TRBV18 and TRBJ2-2; TRBD1 is a possible D gene (5 bases). The CDR3 is 17 residues long. V was shortened by 2 bases and J by 4 bases, with 17 bases between the two germline ends. CDR1 is KGHSH and CDR2 is LQKENI in the germline V gene. The CDR3 protein is CASSPGWGPDATGELFF. The CDR3 coding sequence is TGTGCCAGCTCACCAGGTTGGGGCCCTGATGCCACCGGGGAGCTGTTTTTT.

The gene calls are TRBV6-1 and TRBJ1-4; TRBD1 matches 7 bases. CDR3 size: 15 residues. Trimming at V came to 4 bases and at J to 12 bases, leaving 14 bases not matched to a gene. Germline assignment: CDR1 MNHNS and CDR2 SASEGT. The CDR3 nucleotides read TGTGCCAGCAGTGCCTACTCAGGGGGTAAACTGGAACTGTTTTTT. This sequence encodes CASSAYSGGKLELFF.

This chain uses TRBV2 with TRBJ2-7, with TRBD2 matching over 7 bases. Germline V lookup: CDR1 SNHLY, CDR2 FYNNEI. V lost 11 bases and J lost 7; bases outside the gene matches: 17. CDR3 length: 14 amino acids. The chain's CDR3 is CAGGISSGAGEQYF. CDR3 sequence (DNA): TGTGCCGGGGGGATTTCTAGCGGAGCTGGGGAGCAGTACTTC.

The chain combines TRBV28 with TRBJ2-1, with 9 positions matching TRBD2. This CDR3 comprises 13 residues. Trimming cost V 10 bases and J 9 bases; bases outside gene matches: 10. Germline CDR1 and CDR2: MDHEN and SYDVKM. Here the CDR3 reads CATNSGRRIEQFF. The CDR3, as DNA: TGTGCCACCAATAGCGGGAGACGTATTGAGCAGTTCTTC.

This chain joins TRBV7-9 and TRBJ2-7; 11 bases match TRBD2. The CDR3 sequence is 14 residues long. The junction had 7 bases not matched to a gene; V was cut back by 6 bases and J by 6 bases. Germline CDR1 is SEHNR and CDR2 is FQNEAQ (reference sequence). The CDR3 DNA reads as TGTGCCAGCAGGTTACTAGCGGGAGTGGGCGAGCAGTACTTC. Translation: CASRLLAGVGEQYF.

As concerns this clone: The same CDR3 arises from other DNA sequences in this sample as well. The chain recombines TRBV5-4 with TRBJ2-1; maybe TRBD2 (6 bases). Germline lookup yields CDR1 SGHNT and CDR2 YYREEE (reference sequence). Trimming took off 0 bases at V and 0 bases at J, with 7 bases between the two ends. The CDR3 contains 15 residues. CDR3 region: CASSLGGVSYNEQFF. The DNA of the CDR3 is TGTGCCAGCAGCTTGGGCGGGGTCTCCTACAATGAGCAGTTCTTC. Filled out from reference TRBV5-4 and TRBJ2-1, the complete variable domain reads ETGVTQSPTHLIKTRGQQVTLRCSSQSGHNTVSWYQQALGQGPQFIFQYYREEENGRGNFPPRFSGLQFPNYSSELNVNALELDDSALYLCASSLGGVSYNEQFFGPGTRLTVL.

The chain couples TRBV5-1 to TRBJ1-5, with D unclear. Germline V gene data show CDR1 as SGHRS and CDR2 as YFSETQ. The CDR3 covers 14 residues. V was pared by 0 bases and J by 5 bases, with 9 bases between. The CDR3 coding sequence is TGCGCCAGCAGCTTGGGGCAGCCAGATCAGCCCCAGCATTTT. Translating gives CASSLGQPDQPQHF.

Points on this clone: Other DNA sequences in the sample encode the same CDR3. The chain has TRBV28 and TRBJ1-1, with 7 bases that match TRBD1. Germline CDR1 and CDR2: MDHEN and SYDVKM. There are 14 residues in the CDR3. The J segment lost 1 base and the V segment lost 5 bases, leaving 4 bases of the junction unmatched. The CDR3 coding sequence is TGTGCCAGCAGTCTCCGACAGGGGAACACTGAAGCTTTCTTT. Translation: CASSLRQGNTEAFF.